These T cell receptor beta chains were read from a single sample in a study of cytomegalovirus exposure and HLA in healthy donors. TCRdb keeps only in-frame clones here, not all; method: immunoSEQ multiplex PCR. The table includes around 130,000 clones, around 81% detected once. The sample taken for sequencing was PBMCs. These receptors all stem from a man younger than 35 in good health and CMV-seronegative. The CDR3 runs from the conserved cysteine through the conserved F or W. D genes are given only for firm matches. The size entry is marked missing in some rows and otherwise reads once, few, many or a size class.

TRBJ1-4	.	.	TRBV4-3	CASSHPGREKLFF	TGCGCCAGCAGCCACCCCGGGAGAGAAAAACTGTTTTTT
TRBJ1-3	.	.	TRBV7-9	CASRPVLGTQNTIYF	TGTGCCAGCAGACCCGTCCTTGGGACTCAAAACACCATATATTTT
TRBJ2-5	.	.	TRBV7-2	CASSLRGDTQETQYF	TGTGCCAGCAGCTTACGCGGGGATACGCAAGAGACCCAGTACTTC
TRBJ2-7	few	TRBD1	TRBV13	CASSTQPPRGRVFSSEQYF	TGTGCCAGCAGCACCCAACCCCCTAGGGGGCGGGTCTTTTCATCCGAGCAGTACTTC
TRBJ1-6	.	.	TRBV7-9	CASSLAAGLSPLHF	TGTGCCAGCAGCTTAGCGGCGGGTTTGTCACCCCTCCACTTT
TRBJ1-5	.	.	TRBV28	CASSLQGTRNQPQHF	TGTGCCAGCAGTTTGCAGGGTACGAGGAATCAGCCCCAGCATTTT
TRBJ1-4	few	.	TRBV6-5	CASSSLGGTMSLKLFF	TGTGCCAGCAGTTCATTGGGTGGGACAATGAGTCTAAAACTGTTTTTT
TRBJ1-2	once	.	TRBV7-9	CASSTTGLSYGYTF	TGTGCCAGCAGCACCACAGGGCTAAGCTATGGCTACACCTTC
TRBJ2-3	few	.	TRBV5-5	CASSSFQDTQYF	TGTGCCAGCAGCTCTTTCCAGGATACGCAGTATTTT
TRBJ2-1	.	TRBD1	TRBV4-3	CASSQFKDRAGNEQFF	TGCGCCAGCAGCCAATTCAAGGACAGGGCCGGCAATGAGCAGTTCTTC
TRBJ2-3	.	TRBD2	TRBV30	CAWSVFGGGTDTQYF	TGTGCCTGGAGTGTCTTCGGGGGGGGCACAGATACGCAGTATTTT
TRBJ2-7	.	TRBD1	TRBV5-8	CASSLARWTGITYEQYF	TGTGCCAGCAGCTTGGCCCGTTGGACAGGGATAACCTACGAGCAGTACTTC
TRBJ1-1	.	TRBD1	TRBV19	CASSISGGPTEAFF	TGTGCCAGTAGTATTTCAGGGGGCCCCACTGAAGCTTTCTTT
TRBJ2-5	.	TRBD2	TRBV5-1	CASSLVAAGGLETQYF	TGCGCCAGCAGCTTGGTTGCCGCGGGGGGGCTGGAGACCCAGTACTTC
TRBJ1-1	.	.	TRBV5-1	CASSLDLAGGTEAFF	TGCGCCAGCAGCTTGGACTTGGCGGGGGGCACTGAAGCTTTCTTT
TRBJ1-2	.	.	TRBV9	CASSVGGGANGYTF	TGTGCCAGCAGCGTAGGAGGGGGAGCGAATGGCTACACCTTC
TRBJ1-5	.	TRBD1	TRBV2	CASSDRTGGNQPQHF	TGTGCCAGCAGTGACCGGACAGGGGGCAATCAGCCCCAGCATTTT
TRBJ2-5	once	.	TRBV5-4	CASSLLLAQETQYF	TGTGCCAGCAGCTTGCTGCTAGCCCAAGAGACCCAGTACTTC
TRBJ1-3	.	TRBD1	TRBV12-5	CASGNLLDRDDTIYF	TGTGCTAGTGGAAACCTCCTCGACAGGGATGACACCATATATTTT
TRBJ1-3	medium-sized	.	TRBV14	CASSPLGPGNTIYF	TGTGCCAGCAGCCCCCTAGGCCCAGGAAACACCATATATTTT
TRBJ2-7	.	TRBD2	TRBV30	CAGASGGLYEQYF	TGTGCCGGAGCCAGCGGGGGACTCTACGAGCAGTACTTC
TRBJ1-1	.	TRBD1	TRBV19	CASRRTGTNTEAFF	TGTGCCAGTAGGCGGACAGGGACGAACACTGAAGCTTTCTTT
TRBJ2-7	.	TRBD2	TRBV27	CASRILAGSPYEQYF	TGTGCCAGCAGGATACTAGCGGGGTCACCCTACGAGCAGTACTTC
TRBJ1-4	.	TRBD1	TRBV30	CAWSVLLGGDEKLLF	TGTGCCTGGAGTGTCTTATTAGGGGGCGATGAAAAACTGCTTTTT
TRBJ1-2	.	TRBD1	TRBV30	CAWSAGQGSYGYTF	TGTGCCTGGAGTGCGGGACAGGGCAGCTATGGCTACACCTTC
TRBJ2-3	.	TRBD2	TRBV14	CASSQPSGRGDTQYF	TGTGCCAGCAGCCAACCTAGCGGGCGAGGAGATACGCAGTATTTT
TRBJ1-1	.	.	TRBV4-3	CASSLYTFLDRNTEAFF	TGCGCCAGCAGCCTATATACCTTCCTGGACAGGAACACTGAAGCTTTCTTT
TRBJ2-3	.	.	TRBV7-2	CASSLAEVADTQYF	TGTGCCAGCAGCTTGGCCGAAGTGGCAGATACGCAGTATTTT
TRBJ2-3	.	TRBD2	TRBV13	CASSPGTSGDSTDTQYF	TGTGCCAGCAGCCCTGGGACTAGCGGGGACTCCACAGATACGCAGTATTTT